The next 20 T cell receptor beta chains were all read from a single sample in a study of T cell changes during pregnancy in multiple sclerosis. TCRdb keeps only in-frame clones here, not all; method: immunoSEQ multiplex PCR. This sample has tens of thousands of clones, with about 91% found just once. The input for sequencing was peripheral blood, taken before pregnancy. The receptors derive from a female donor with multiple sclerosis, enrolled in a pregnancy study.

The V and J genes are TRBV2 and TRBJ1-3; D is uncertain. Germline CDR1 is SNHLY and CDR2 is FYNNEI. The germline V and J ends were trimmed by 1 base and 1 base, with 5 bases remaining between them. The CDR3 has 14 residues. The CDR3 bases are TGTGCCAGCAGTGAAGGGGCATCTGGAAACACCATATATTTT. The encoded protein is CASSEGASGNTIYF. Supplemented by reference TRBV2 and TRBJ1-3, the full variable domain reads EPEVTQTPSHQVTQMGQEVILRCVPISNHLYFYWYRQILGQKVEFLVSFYNNEISEKSEIFDDQFSVERPDGSNFTLKIRSTKLEDSAMYFCASSEGASGNTIYFGEGSWLTVV.

The gene calls are TRBV6-1 and TRBJ1-1; 9 bases line up with TRBD1. Germline V CDR1 and CDR2: MNHNS, SASEGT. The V segment lost 1 base and the J segment 4 bases; nucleotides outside the gene matches: 4. CDR3 length equals 15 residues. The DNA of the CDR3 is TGTGCCAGCAGTGAAGACAGGGGGCCTGGCACTGAAGCTTTCTTT. It encodes CASSEDRGPGTEAFF.

The rearrangement links TRBV6-6 to TRBJ1-4; possibly TRBD1 for D (5 bases). The CDR3 extends over 16 amino acids. V lost 0 bases and J 2 bases, leaving 10 bases between the germline ends. Looked up from germline, CDR1 is MNHNY and CDR2 is SVGAGI (reference sequence). The CDR3 loop reads CASSYSTGVTNEKLFF. Here the CDR3 DNA reads TGTGCCAGCAGTTACTCGACGGGGGTGACTAATGAAAAACTGTTTTTT.

The chain links TRBV9 to TRBJ1-1; D may be TRBD1 (6 bases). Per germline, CDR1 SGDLS and CDR2 YYNGEE. The CDR3 consists of 14 residues. The V end lost 2 bases, the J end lost 5 bases, and 13 bases lay between the germline ends. The CDR3 sequence: CASSVGGLETEAFF. CDR3 DNA sequence: TGTGCCAGCAGCGTGGGGGGGCTAGAGACTGAAGCTTTCTTT.

This sequence joins TRBV5-1 and TRBJ2-5; maybe TRBD1 (6 bases). V was trimmed by 0 bases and J by 2 bases, leaving 8 bases between them. This CDR3 region has 14 residues. Germline V gene data show CDR1 as SGHRS and CDR2 as YFSETQ. The CDR3 here is CASSLGRGQETQYF. For the CDR3, the DNA is TGCGCCAGCAGCTTGGGCAGGGGTCAAGAGACCCAGTACTTC.

The J gene is TRBJ1-1, the V gene TRBV7-9; 10 bases align to TRBD1. The germline gives CDR1 SEHNR, CDR2 FQNEAQ (reference sequence). Losses at the gene ends were 3 bases for V and 1 base for J; bases not matched to a gene: 2. The CDR3 loop spans 15 amino acids. As DNA, the CDR3 is TGTGCCAGCAGCTTGACAGGGGGCGCGAACACTGAAGCTTTCTTT. This codes for CASSLTGGANTEAFF.

The chain uses TRBV9 and TRBJ1-1, with a weak D call TRBD1 (6 bases). CDR1 SGDLS and CDR2 YYNGEE come from the germline V gene. CDR3 length: 15 amino acids. V was clipped by 4 bases and J by 5 bases, with 18 bases between them. This chain's CDR3 is CASSPSRQAITEAFF. The CDR3 DNA sequence: TGTGCCAGCAGCCCCTCGCGACAGGCTATAACTGAAGCTTTCTTT.

The gene calls are TRBV6-5 and TRBJ1-4; the D is unclear. Germline-derived CDR1 and CDR2 are MNHEY and SVGAGI. The CDR3 is 15 amino acids. The V end was cut by 5 bases, the J end by 0 bases, with 10 bases between. The CDR3, as DNA: TGTGCCAGCAGTATCCACACTACAACTAATGAAAAACTGTTTTTT. This encodes CASSIHTTTNEKLFF.

V usage is TRBV11-2 and J usage is TRBJ1-6, with D unclear. Between the trimmed V and J ends, which lost 0 bases and 11 bases, there was a span of 5 bases. Germline V gene sequence: CDR1 SGHAT, CDR2 FQNNGV. This CDR3 region has 12 residues. The CDR3 loop reads CASSLEGAPLHF. The DNA for the CDR3 is TGTGCCAGCAGCTTAGAGGGAGCACCCCTCCACTTT.

V is TRBV15 and J is TRBJ2-7; 10 bases map to TRBD1. CDR1 and CDR2 from the germline V gene are LNHNV and YYDKDF (reference sequence). The CDR3 runs 16 residues. V trimming: 2 bases; J trimming: 6 bases; junction bases outside the gene matches: 10. The CDR3 sequence: CATSRRTGTGAVEQYF. DNA for the CDR3: TGTGCCACCAGCAGACGAACCGGGACAGGGGCGGTCGAGCAGTACTTC. Full variable domain (missing parts from reference TRBV15 and TRBJ2-7): DAMVIQNPRYQVTQFGKPVTLSCSQTLNHNVMYWYQQKSSQAPKLLFHYYDKDFNNEADTPDNFQSRRPNTSFCFLDIRSPGLGDTAMYLCATSRRTGTGAVEQYFGPGTRLTVT.

This clone was recorded only once. J is TRBJ1-2 and V is TRBV6-5, with TRBD1 as a possible D gene (6 bases). Germline CDR1 is MNHEY and CDR2 is SVGAGI. Deletions cut 5 bases from V and 6 bases from J, with 13 bases between. CDR3 length: 13 residues. CDR3 amino acids: CASSRTERNGYTF. CDR3 DNA: TGTGCCAGCAGTCGGACAGAGCGAAATGGCTACACCTTC.

The count of this clone is one. This sequence joins TRBV30 and TRBJ2-7; 9 bases are a match to TRBD1. With 5 bases clipped from V and 4 bases from J, the junction kept 9 bases outside the gene matches. Germline V gene data show CDR1 as GTSNPN and CDR2 as SVGIG (reference sequence). This CDR3 spans 14 amino acids. The CDR3 here is CAWSRQGVRYEQYF. The CDR3 nucleotides are TGTGCCTGGTCTCGACAGGGGGTGAGGTACGAGCAGTACTTC.

The chain carries TRBV6-5 and TRBJ1-6; the match to TRBD1 covers 10 bases. This CDR3 region has 16 residues. Trimming removed 0 bases from V and 9 bases from J; junction bases left unmatched: 5. In germline, CDR1 is MNHEY, CDR2 SVGAGI. CDR3 region: CASSYSTGTGASPLHF. CDR3 nucleotide sequence: TGTGCCAGCAGTTACTCGACTGGGACAGGGGCTTCACCCCTCCACTTT.

The chain links TRBV19 to TRBJ1-1; possibly TRBD1 for D (5 bases). Germline CDR1 reads LNHDA; CDR2 reads SQIVND (reference sequence). This CDR3 contains 12 residues. V lost 7 bases and J 4 bases, leaving 10 bases between the germline ends. In DNA form, the CDR3 reads TGTGCCAGTATCGGCGGGGCCACTGAAGCTTTCTTT. Translation gives CASIGGATEAFF.

The chain is built from TRBV9 and TRBJ2-3, with 8 nucleotides matching TRBD2. The germline V gene has CDR1 SGDLS and CDR2 YYNGEE. After removal of 2 bases from V and 0 bases from J, the junction contained 2 bases not matched to a gene. The CDR3 is 15 amino acids. CDR3 sequence: CASSVSGASTDTQYF. The CDR3 DNA follows: TGTGCCAGCAGCGTTAGCGGGGCTAGCACAGATACGCAGTATTTT.

V usage is TRBV15 and J usage is TRBJ1-4, with D possibly TRBD1 on 5 matching bases. V lost 6 bases to trimming and J lost 0 bases, with 8 bases between them. CDR3 length: 14 residues. From germline, CDR1 is LNHNV and CDR2 YYDKDF (reference sequence). The CDR3, as DNA: TGTGCCACCAGTACAGGATCAACTAATGAAAAACTGTTTTTT. As protein: CATSTGSTNEKLFF.

The J gene is TRBJ2-2, the V gene TRBV21-1; TRBD2 is taken as the D call from the table, unchecked against the DNA. TRBV21-1 is listed as a pseudogene. The CDR3 spans 16 residues. This chain's CDR3 is CASSKEGLINTGELFF. CDR3 sequence (DNA): TGTGCCAGCAGCAAAGAAGGACTTATTAACACCGGGGAGCTGTTTTTT.

This clone showed up just once. The chain uses TRBV5-5 and TRBJ2-7; D not certain. The CDR3 consists of 13 residues. The ends were cut back, 0 bases at V and 4 bases at J, with 8 bases in the middle. CDR1 is SGHKS and CDR2 is YYEKEE in the germline V gene (reference sequence). The CDR3 is CASSLEEIYEQYF. CDR3 in DNA: TGTGCCAGCAGCTTGGAGGAGATTTACGAGCAGTACTTC.

This chain connects TRBV11-3 to TRBJ2-5; D might be TRBD2 (5 bases). The CDR3 spans 19 residues. Per the germline V gene, CDR1 is SGHNT and CDR2 is YENEEA. Trimming shortened V by 1 base and J by 2 bases, and 23 bases separated the two germline ends. This CDR3 reads CASSLGVSGSPRAQETQYF. CDR3 coding DNA: TGTGCCAGCAGCTTAGGGGTCTCGGGTAGTCCGCGGGCACAAGAGACCCAGTACTTC.

The chain carries TRBV6-5 and TRBJ2-1; no clear D. The CDR3 covers 12 residues. Trimming took off 5 bases at V and 7 bases at J, with 9 bases between the two ends. Germline V gene data show CDR1 as MNHEY and CDR2 as SVGAGI. The CDR3 loop is CASSGPANEQFF. The DNA for the CDR3 is TGTGCCAGCAGTGGGCCGGCAAATGAGCAGTTCTTC.